Presented here are 21 T cell receptor beta chains from one specimen sequenced in a study of T cells in women clearing cervical HPV infection. Here immunoSEQ multiplex PCR was the method, and the copy in TCRdb shows in-frame clones only, minus some. Its clone listing holds about 35,000 clones. The sequenced material came from blood buffy coat. The receptors derive from a woman aged 18 to 75 with a cervical HPV16 infection that either progressed to CIN3+ or cleared (not recorded which).

Partial CDR3 DNA: TGTGCCAGTATGGGGCGGACGGAAGTTCTCGGAGTGCGTGGC. Protein: CASMGRTEVLGVRG. The CDR3 as a whole reads CASMGRTEVLGVRGYTF. This rearrangement joins TRBV19 to TRBJ1-2; D is perhaps TRBD1 (5 bases). The sequence runs out 3 residues before the end of the CDR3; the remainder is reconstructed from the germline J gene. V lost 7 bases, J lost 7 bases, and 28 bases lay in between. CDR3 length: 17 residues. Germline V gene lookup returns CDR1 LNHDA and CDR2 SQIVND (reference sequence).

About this clone itself: The read stops 3 residues short of the end of the CDR3; the missing end is completed from the germline J gene. The chain recombines TRBV19 with TRBJ2-5; 8 nucleotides agree with TRBD1. V was pared by 5 bases and J by 5 bases, with 10 bases of the junction left unmatched. CDR3 length: 15 amino acids. CDR1 LNHDA and CDR2 SQIVND come from the germline V gene (reference sequence). The sequenced CDR3 bases are TGTGCCAGTAGTTTTAGCGGACAGGGTGGCGAGACC. Translating gives CASSFSGQGGET. The whole CDR3 protein reads CASSFSGQGGETQYF.

The DNA read from the CDR3 is TGCAGTGCTAGCCCAGGGGGATTCACTGAA. Translated: CSASPGGFTE. The full CDR3 reads CSASPGGFTEAFF. J is TRBJ1-1 and V is TRBV20-1; 7 bases match TRBD1. The read stops 3 residues short of the end of the CDR3; the missing end is completed from the germline J gene. The CDR3 has 13 residues. V gave up 3 bases and J gave up 4 bases; unmatched junction bases: 5. The V gene's germline CDR1 is DFQATT and CDR2 SNEGSKA (reference sequence).

Concerning this clone: The observed sequence ends 3 residues before the CDR3 terminus, with the missing tail filled in from the germline J gene. The chain has TRBV12-5 and TRBJ1-5; D is ambiguous. Germline V gene sequence: CDR1 LGHNT, CDR2 FRNRAP. V lost 5 bases and J 2 bases, leaving 10 bases between the germline ends. CDR3 size: 14 residues. The sequenced part of the CDR3 DNA is TGTGCTAGTGGTAGCGAGGTTGGCAATCAGCCC. Residues: CASGSEVGNQP. The whole CDR3 sequence is CASGSEVGNQPQHF.

On this clone itself: The read stops 3 residues short of the end of the CDR3; the missing end is completed from the germline J gene. The chain couples TRBV18 to TRBJ2-4; TRBD1 matches at 8 bases. The CDR3 loop spans 15 amino acids. Germline V gene sequence: CDR1 KGHSH, CDR2 LQKENI. CDR3 amino acids: CASSLETGENYGQYF. The sequenced CDR3 bases are TGTGCCAGCTCACTAGAGACAGGGGAGAACTATGGT.

On this clone: The read halts 3 residues ahead of the CDR3 end, with the missing end drawn from the germline J gene. The chain uses TRBV19 and TRBJ2-5; the D gene is possibly TRBD1 (6 bases). This CDR3 has 15 residues. CDR1 and CDR2 (germline): LNHDA, SQIVND (reference sequence). V dropped 4 bases and J dropped 5 bases, with 17 bases sitting between them. Partial CDR3 DNA: TGTGCCAGTAGTACGACAGGACCAGGCAAGGAGACC. Protein sequence: CASSTTGPGKET. The whole CDR3 protein is CASSTTGPGKETQYF. Looking up the rest from reference TRBV19 and TRBJ2-5 gives the full variable domain: DGGITQSPKYLFRKEGQNVTLSCEQNLNHDAMYWYRQDPGQGLRLIYYSQIVNDFQKGDIAEGYSVSREKKESFPLTVTSAQKNPTAFYLCASSTTGPGKETQYFGPGTRLLVL.

Comments on this clone: The read is 3 residues too short to cover the CDR3 end, so that end is filled in from the germline J gene. The rearrangement uses TRBV2 and TRBJ2-7, with a tentative D call TRBD2 (6 bases). CDR1 is SNHLY, CDR2 FYNNEI, per germline. Trimming stripped 6 bases from V and 4 bases from J, with 10 bases between. The CDR3 is 12 residues long. The sequenced CDR3 bases are TGTGCCAGCAGGGGAGGCGGGTACGAG. Residues: CASRGGGYE. The CDR3 in its entirety is CASRGGGYEQYF.

On this clone: The read falls 3 residues short of the CDR3 end, and the missing part is taken from the germline J gene. The chain recombines TRBV12-3 or TRBV12-4 with TRBJ1-2, with D maybe TRBD1 (5 bases). This CDR3 spans 15 amino acids. The ends were cut back, 7 bases at V and 3 bases at J, with 18 bases in the middle. CDR3 amino acids: CASKDNRRGDYGYTF. The sequenced CDR3 bases are TGTGCCAGCAAGGACAACCGTCGCGGGGACTATGGC.

Comment on this clone: Read sequence stops 3 residues before the CDR3 end, and the germline J gene provides the missing end. The genes are TRBV18 and TRBJ1-2, with 8 bases identical to TRBD1. The CDR3 loop spans 15 amino acids. Germline CDR1 KGHSH, CDR2 LQKENI. The CDR3 is CASSPSGTGLAGYTF. The covered CDR3 bases are TGTGCCAGCTCACCATCGGGGACAGGTTTGGCCGGC.

As regards this clone: The read halts 3 residues ahead of the CDR3 end, with the missing end drawn from the germline J gene. The chain is built from TRBV20-1 and TRBJ2-3; D uncertain. The CDR3 has 12 amino acids. CDR1 DFQATT and CDR2 SNEGSKA come from the germline V gene (reference sequence). V was trimmed by 3 bases and J by 4 bases, leaving 8 bases between them. The DNA read from the CDR3 is TGCAGTGCTAGGGGCGCCGCAGATACG. It codes for CSARGAADT. The entire CDR3 sequence reads CSARGAADTQYF.

A remark on this clone: The read stops 3 residues short of the end of the CDR3; the missing end is completed from the germline J gene. This chain connects TRBV5-6 to TRBJ2-3, with D possibly matching TRBD2 (6 bases). The CDR3 sequence is 13 residues long. Germline-derived CDR1 and CDR2 are SGHDT and YYEEEE. This CDR3 reads CASSLVGGETQYF. The sequenced CDR3 bases are TGTGCCAGCAGCTTGGTGGGGGGAGAGACG.

With regard to this clone: From the germline J gene comes the end of the CDR3, since the read stops 3 residues before it. V and J are TRBV19 and TRBJ1-5; 7 bases fit TRBD1. The germline V gene encodes CDR1 LNHDA and CDR2 SQIVND (reference sequence). The V segment lost 1 base and the J segment 4 bases; nucleotides outside the gene matches: 4. CDR3 length: 15 residues. This CDR3 is CASSIVQGVNQPQHF. The DNA read from the CDR3 is TGTGCCAGTAGTATAGTTCAGGGGGTAAATCAGCCC.

On this clone itself: Read coverage stops 3 residues before the CDR3 terminus; the germline J gene supplies the remainder. This chain joins TRBV7-9 and TRBJ1-2, with D uncertain. There are 15 residues in the CDR3. CDR1 and CDR2 from the germline V gene are SEHNR and FQNEAQ (reference sequence). CDR3 loop: CASSLARGGPLDYTF. The sequenced CDR3 bases are TGTGCCAGCAGCTTGGCGCGGGGAGGCCCCCTCGAC.

Note on this clone: The read ends 3 residues shy of where the CDR3 ends; the end is completed using the germline J gene. The rearrangement joins TRBV5-1 to TRBJ2-3; 7 bases are a match to TRBD1. Germline V gives CDR1 SGHRS, CDR2 YFSETQ. The CDR3 consists of 14 residues. The ends lost 4 bases at V and 1 base at J; junction bases unmatched: 3. The CDR3 region is CASSPGQGTDTQYF. Incomplete CDR3 DNA: TGCGCCAGCAGCCCAGGACAGGGCACAGATACG. The variable domain in full, with the rest retrieved from reference TRBV5-1 and TRBJ2-3, is KAGVTQTPRYLIKTRGQQVTLSCSPISGHRSVSWYQQTPGQGLQFLFEYFSETQRNKGNFPGRFSGRQFSNSRSEMNVSTLELGDSALYLCASSPGQGTDTQYFGPGTRLTVL.

Worth noting for this clone: The read falls 3 residues short of the CDR3 end, and the missing part is taken from the germline J gene. The V gene is TRBV7-2, the J gene TRBJ1-1; possibly TRBD1 for D (5 bases). The CDR3 runs to 13 residues. V lost 4 bases, J lost 6 bases, and 12 bases lay in between. Per germline, CDR1 SGHTA and CDR2 FQGNSA. CDR3 bases read: TGTGCCAGCAGCTATGTCAGGGTCTCTGAA. Its protein product is CASSYVRVSE. The full CDR3 sequence reads CASSYVRVSEAFF.

Worth noting for this clone: The CDR3 extends 3 residues past the end of the read, so its final part is completed from the germline J gene. The gene calls are TRBV5-6 and TRBJ2-2; 7 nucleotides align to TRBD1. Looked up from germline, CDR1 is SGHDT and CDR2 is YYEEEE. The CDR3 length is 14 residues. V shed 4 bases, J shed 3 bases, and the junction held 3 bases outside the gene matches. The CDR3 sequence: CASSVGQHTGELFF. The CDR3 DNA, read in part, is TGTGCCAGCAGCGTGGGACAGCACACCGGGGAG.

A word on this clone: The read ends 3 residues early relative to the CDR3; the germline J gene fills the gap. The chain carries TRBV29-1 and TRBJ1-1; D unresolved. Per germline, CDR1 SQVTM and CDR2 ANQGSEA. Trimming removed 6 bases at V and 1 base at J, with 15 bases between. The CDR3 contains 14 residues. The sequenced part of the CDR3 DNA is TGCAGCGTCGCCCTAGCGGTGACGAACACTGAA. It specifies CSVALAVTNTE. The entire CDR3 sequence reads CSVALAVTNTEAFF.

For this clone: The read terminates 3 residues ahead of where the CDR3 ends, so the germline J gene completes it. J is TRBJ2-2 and V is TRBV23-1; 7 positions agree with TRBD1. TRBV23-1 is noted as an ORF with a role that remains uncertain. The CDR3 runs to 15 residues. The sequenced CDR3 bases are TGCGCCAGCAGTCCGGACCGGGACAGTAATGAAAAG. Translated, it gives CASSPDRDSNEK. The full CDR3 sequence reads CASSPDRDSNEKLFF.

As for this clone: The read falls 3 residues short of the CDR3 end, and the missing part is taken from the germline J gene. The V gene is TRBV5-1, the J gene TRBJ2-1; 8 bases are shared with TRBD2. CDR1 SGHRS and CDR2 YFSETQ come from the germline V gene. This CDR3 region has 16 residues. The V and J ends lost 4 bases and 7 bases, in that order; junction bases with no gene match: 13. The CDR3 bases that were read are TGCGCCAGCAGCCCTATACCAGCGGGGGTGGGTAATGAG. It codes for CASSPIPAGVGNE. The entire CDR3 sequence reads CASSPIPAGVGNEQFF. Using reference TRBV5-1 and TRBJ2-1 for the parts outside the CDR3, the full variable domain is KAGVTQTPRYLIKTRGQQVTLSCSPISGHRSVSWYQQTPGQGLQFLFEYFSETQRNKGNFPGRFSGRQFSNSRSEMNVSTLELGDSALYLCASSPIPAGVGNEQFFGPGTRLTVL.

Comment on this clone: The read stops 3 residues short of the end of the CDR3; the missing end is completed from the germline J gene. The rearrangement uses TRBV2 and TRBJ2-3; D might be TRBD1 (6 bases). This CDR3 has 13 amino acids. Germline V lookup: CDR1 SNHLY, CDR2 FYNNEI. Between the trimmed V and J ends, which lost 7 bases and 5 bases, there was a span of 13 bases. CDR3 sequence: CASIGAGVDTQYF. CDR3 DNA, as far as it was read: TGTGCCAGCATCGGAGCAGGGGTAGATACG.

To note about this clone: At one end the junction does not follow the germline gene, possibly because of a read error. Coverage ceases 3 residues before the CDR3 finishes, and the germline J gene fills in the end. The chain couples TRBV4-2 to TRBJ2-1, with TRBD1 identical over 8 bases. This CDR3 is 17 amino acids long. CDR1 and CDR2 (germline): LGHNA, YNFKEQ. The CDR3 here is CASSQDPGQGTYNEQFF. The sequenced CDR3 bases are TGCGCCAGCAGCCAAGACCCTGGACAGGGTACCTACAATGAG.